This TCR beta chain came from a study of breast tumors, draining lymph nodes, adjacent tissues. Findings and caveats of the study: Data only fit, rather than demonstrated, lymph node origin of most tumor T cells. Compared with basal-like, luminal-like tumors shared significantly more repertoire with nontumor tissue. Compared with lymph nodes, tumors were less diverse; compared with nontumor tissue, more. The data were judged consistent with most tumor T cells coming from lymph node and expanding in tumor.

Axillary draining lymph nodes of breast cancer patients supplied the node samples. This CDR3 region has 15 residues. V gave up 4 bases and J gave up 2 bases, with 13 bases separating them. The germline V gene has CDR1 KGHSH and CDR2 LQKENI. TCRdb analysed the multiplex PCR reads with MiXCR anew, one entry per CDR3 protein. Of 150,000 to 250,000 distinct CDR3 sequences in the sample, over 25% were seen once. This clonotype was detected ten times or more. Its specificity is unknown. Source material: axillary lymph node tissue. The clonotype comes from a female donor with breast cancer. Some clones in this sample may be carry-over from other donors' samples. The rearrangement uses TRBV18 and TRBJ2-3; D may match TRBD1 or TRBD2 (5 bases each). The CDR3 reads CASSQSGTATDTQYF. CDR3 coding DNA: TGTGCCAGCTCACAATCCGGGACGGCCACAGATACGCAGTATTTT. Drawing the rest from reference TRBV18 and TRBJ2-3, the complete variable domain is NAGVMQNPRHLVRRRGQEARLRCSPMKGHSHVYWYRQLPEEGLKFMVYLQKENIIDESGMPKERFSAEFPKEGPSILRIQQVVRGDSAAYFCASSQSGTATDTQYFGPGTRLTVL.